Reported below is one TCR beta chain. This clone was observed a handful of times. Its antigen is unknown. No base quality values were provided; no much bigger clone lies one nucleotide off. At the junction V is shortened by 1 base and J by 3 bases; bases outside the gene matches: 11. Spanning cysteine to phenylalanine, the CDR3 consists of 18 amino acids. Left in the record is the CDR3 DNA by itself, 54 bases read in frame from the first base. Via the germline V gene, CDR1 is LGHNA and CDR2 YSLEER. This sample was included in a study of blood T cell repertoires in COVID-19 (dated by TCRdb to the early 2020s). In terms of the full investigation: Samples covering the acute and convalescent phases of COVID-19 were provided by collaborators in the United States, Italy and Spain. The prospective study material was composed of cDNA or gDNA derived from T cells, B-cell-depleted T cells, or PBMCs. Subjects who had been exposed to COVID-19, were actively infected with it, or had recovered from it provided the deeply sampled blood TCRbeta repertoires that made up the dataset. The repertoires were released in a freely available public database intended as a resource for research on the immune response to SARS-CoV-2. The samples were drawn from two sources: the first 160 participants of the ongoing ImmuneRACE study, and 1,000 to 1,500 subjects contributed by 6 global collaborators. A de-identified subject ID, COVID-19 status, age in years and sex were almost always included in the sample metadata. Where HLA class I and class II types were available, the types were taken from metadata supplied by the sample provider, not from assay-based typing.

Samples from volunteer blood donors who had recovered from COVID-19 were contributed by a second Seattle source. Whole blood was collected in K2EDTA tubes by collaborating institutions according to the institutions' own protocols. Collaborator samples were shipped for TCRbeta analysis as frozen whole blood, isolated PBMCs, or DNA extracted from either sample type. The investigation overall reported the following: Clinical and demographic metadata were provided uncurated, with the amount varying by source and participant.

TCRbeta CDR3 regions were amplified from genomic DNA by means of the immunoSEQ Assay, a bias-controlled multiplex PCR. In the source study's methods: The number of nucleated cells in each sample was estimated from the amplification of reference gene primers within the assay. To quantify the absolute abundance of each unique TCRbeta CDR3 rearrangement, sequence reads were collapsed and filtered. Productive Simpson clonality was computed per sample as the square root of Simpson's diversity index over productive rearrangements. This immuneACCESS table, as held by TCRdb, lists in-frame sequences with V and J called but not all clones. Of the missing ones, under half trace to an unresolved V gene in checked studies; the others have no known cause. Clone size and V and J calls were adopted from that table, with D and trimming inferred from the DNA. This sample comprises approximately 170,000 clones, about four fifths of them detected only once. Of the sample, over 10% is held by the ten largest clones.

The source is a man aged 70-80 years who had recovered from COVID-19. Sequencing was done on a sample of peripheral blood. The chain couples TRBV4-3 to TRBJ2-3; the central 9 bases match TRBD2. The nucleotide sequence is TGCGCCAGCAGCCAAGCAGCCGGTAGCGGGAGAGGGACAGATACGCAGTATTTT. Protein translation: CASSQAAGSGRGTDTQYF.